These 3 T cell receptor beta chains came from one sample sequenced in a study of blood T cell repertoires in COVID-19. TCRdb's copy holds only in-frame clones and misses some; the assay was immunoSEQ multiplex PCR. The table lists about 180,000 clones, 86% of them singletons. Specimen: PBMCs or T cells enriched from blood (not recorded which). The receptors derive from a woman in her twenties or thirties who had recovered from COVID-19.

V is TRBV7-2 and J is TRBJ2-6; a weak D match, TRBD2 (6 bases). Germline V gene lookup returns CDR1 SGHTA and CDR2 FQGNSA. The V end lost 7 bases, the J end lost 0 bases, and 16 bases lay between the germline ends. This CDR3 has 17 residues. The CDR3 DNA reads as TGTGCCAGCACCTCGGACTACCTTGTCTCTGGGGCCAACGTCCTGACTTTC. Protein: CASTSDYLVSGANVLTF.

The V call is TRBV19, the J call TRBJ2-2; D is unclear. Trimming cost V 7 bases and J 0 bases, with 15 bases left between them. Per germline, CDR1 LNHDA and CDR2 SQIVND (reference sequence). This CDR3 region has 16 residues. The CDR3 DNA reads TGTGCCAGTACCCCAAGGCTACAGACGAACACCGGGGAGCTGTTTTTT. Amino acid sequence: CASTPRLQTNTGELFF.

This chain links TRBV5-6 with TRBJ1-1; D not resolved. The CDR3 contains 14 residues. Trimming took 4 bases from V and 2 from J, leaving 12 bases between them. CDR1 SGHDT and CDR2 YYEEEE come from the germline V gene. The CDR3 bases are TGTGCCAGCAGCCAAGGACTAAGCAACACTGAAGCTTTCTTT. This gives the protein CASSQGLSNTEAFF.